The entry below describes one TCR beta chain. Antigen unknown. CDR1 and CDR2 (germline): SGHTA, FQGNSA. The CDR3 sequence is 12 residues long. This specimen belongs to a study of monozygotic twins with inflammatory bowel disease. Study-wide points: Concordant and discordant twins showed no difference in repertoire similarity, possibly from limited power. Inverse Simpson values showed less TCRbeta diversity in IBD patients than in their healthy co-twins.

cDNA was made in eight separate reactions per sample. TCRdb reprocessed the 5' RACE reads and stores each CDR3 protein as one record, lacking DNA. The clone table shows some 400,000 distinct CDR3 sequences, with the ten largest holding about 2.3%. Sample: blood. The chain links TRBV7-2 to TRBJ2-5. The clonotype comes from a human donor with ulcerative colitis or Crohn's disease, or a healthy co-twin of an affected twin (not recorded which). The CDR3: CASSWVKETQYF.